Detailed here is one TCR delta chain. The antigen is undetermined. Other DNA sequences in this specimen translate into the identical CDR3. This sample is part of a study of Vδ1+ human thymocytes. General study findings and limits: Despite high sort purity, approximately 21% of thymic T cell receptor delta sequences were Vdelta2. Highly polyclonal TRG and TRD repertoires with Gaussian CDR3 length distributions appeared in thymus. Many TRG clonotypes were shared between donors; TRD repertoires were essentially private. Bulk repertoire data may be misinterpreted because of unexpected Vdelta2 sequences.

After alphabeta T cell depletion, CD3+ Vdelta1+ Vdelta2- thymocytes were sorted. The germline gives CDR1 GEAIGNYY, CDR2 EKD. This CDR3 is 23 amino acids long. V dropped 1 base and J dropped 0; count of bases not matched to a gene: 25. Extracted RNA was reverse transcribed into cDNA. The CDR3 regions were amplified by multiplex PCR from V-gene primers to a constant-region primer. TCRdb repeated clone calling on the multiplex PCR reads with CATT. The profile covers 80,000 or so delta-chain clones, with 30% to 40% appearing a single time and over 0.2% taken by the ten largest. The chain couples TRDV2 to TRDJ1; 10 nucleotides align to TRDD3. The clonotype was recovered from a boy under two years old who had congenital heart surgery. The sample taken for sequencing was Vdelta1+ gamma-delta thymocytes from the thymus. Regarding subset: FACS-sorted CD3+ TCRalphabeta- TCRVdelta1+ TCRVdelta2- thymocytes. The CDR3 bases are TGTGCCTGTGACACGTCGCCTCCTGTGACCTACGCCCTCACTGGGGGATACACCGATAAACTCATCTTT. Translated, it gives CACDTSPPVTYALTGGYTDKLIF.